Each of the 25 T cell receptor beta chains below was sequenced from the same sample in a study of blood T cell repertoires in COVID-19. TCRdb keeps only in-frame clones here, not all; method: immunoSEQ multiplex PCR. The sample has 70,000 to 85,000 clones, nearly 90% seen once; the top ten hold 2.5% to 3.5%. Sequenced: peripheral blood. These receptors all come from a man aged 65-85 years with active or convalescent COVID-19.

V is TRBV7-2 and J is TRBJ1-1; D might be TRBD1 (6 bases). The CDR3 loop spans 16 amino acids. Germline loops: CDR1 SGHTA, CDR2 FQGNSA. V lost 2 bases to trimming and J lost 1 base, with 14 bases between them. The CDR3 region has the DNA TGTGCCAGCAGCTTAAGGGGGGGGTCAGGGAACACTGAAGCTTTCTTT. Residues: CASSLRGGSGNTEAFF.

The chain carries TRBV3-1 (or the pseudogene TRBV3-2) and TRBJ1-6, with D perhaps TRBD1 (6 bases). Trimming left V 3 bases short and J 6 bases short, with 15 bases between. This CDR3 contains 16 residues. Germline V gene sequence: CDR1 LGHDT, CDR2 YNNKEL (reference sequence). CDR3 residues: CASSQLQGSANSPLHF. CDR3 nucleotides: TGTGCCAGCAGCCAGCTACAGGGTTCGGCTAATTCACCCCTCCACTTT.

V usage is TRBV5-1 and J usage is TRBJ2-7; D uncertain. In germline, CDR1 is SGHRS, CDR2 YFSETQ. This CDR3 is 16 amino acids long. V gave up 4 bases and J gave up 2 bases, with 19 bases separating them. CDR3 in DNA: TGCGCCAGCAGCGATACCGCTTCAGGTCCCCCCTACGAGCAGTACTTC. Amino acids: CASSDTASGPPYEQYF.

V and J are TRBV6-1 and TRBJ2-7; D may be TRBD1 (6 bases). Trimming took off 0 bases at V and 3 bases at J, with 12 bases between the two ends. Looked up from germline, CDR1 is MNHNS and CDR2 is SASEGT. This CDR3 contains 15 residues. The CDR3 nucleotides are TGTGCCAGCAGTGAAGCGGCAGGGGAGAACTACGAGCAGTACTTC. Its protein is CASSEAAGENYEQYF.

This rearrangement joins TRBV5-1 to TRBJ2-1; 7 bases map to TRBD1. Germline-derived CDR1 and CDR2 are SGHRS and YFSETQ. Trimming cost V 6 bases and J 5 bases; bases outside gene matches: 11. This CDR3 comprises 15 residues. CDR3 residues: CASTRTGTGDNEQFF. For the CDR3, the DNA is TGCGCCAGCACCCGGACGGGAACAGGGGACAATGAGCAGTTCTTC.

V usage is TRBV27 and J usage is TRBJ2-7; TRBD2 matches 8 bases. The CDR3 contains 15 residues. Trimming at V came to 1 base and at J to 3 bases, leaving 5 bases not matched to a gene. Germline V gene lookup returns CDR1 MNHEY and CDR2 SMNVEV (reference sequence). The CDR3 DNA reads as TGTGCCAGCAGTTTATTAAGCGGGAGCGGCTACGAGCAGTACTTC. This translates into CASSLLSGSGYEQYF.

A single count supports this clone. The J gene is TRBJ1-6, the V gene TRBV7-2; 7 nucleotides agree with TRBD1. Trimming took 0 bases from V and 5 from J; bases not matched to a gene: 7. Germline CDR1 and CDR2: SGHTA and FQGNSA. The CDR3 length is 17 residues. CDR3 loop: CASSLAYDRVHNSPLHF. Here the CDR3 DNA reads TGTGCCAGCAGCTTAGCTTACGACAGGGTCCATAATTCACCCCTCCACTTT. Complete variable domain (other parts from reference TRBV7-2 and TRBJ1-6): GAGVSQSPSNKVTEKGKDVELRCDPISGHTALYWYRQSLGQGLEFLIYFQGNSAPDKSGLPSDRFSAERTGGSVSTLTIQRTQQEDSAVYLCASSLAYDRVHNSPLHFGNGTRLTVT.

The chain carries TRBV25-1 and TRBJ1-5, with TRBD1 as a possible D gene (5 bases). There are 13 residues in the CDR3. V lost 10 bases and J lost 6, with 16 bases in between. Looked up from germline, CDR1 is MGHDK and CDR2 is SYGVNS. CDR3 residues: CAITREEGQPQHF. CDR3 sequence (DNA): TGTGCCATTACCAGGGAGGAGGGTCAGCCCCAGCATTTT.

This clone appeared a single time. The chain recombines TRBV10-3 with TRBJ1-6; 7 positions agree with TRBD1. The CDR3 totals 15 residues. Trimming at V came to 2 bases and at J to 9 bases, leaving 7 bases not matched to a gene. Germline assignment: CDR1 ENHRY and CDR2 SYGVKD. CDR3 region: CAISEAAGGSSPLHF. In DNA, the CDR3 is TGTGCCATCAGTGAGGCGGCAGGGGGAAGTTCACCCCTCCACTTT.

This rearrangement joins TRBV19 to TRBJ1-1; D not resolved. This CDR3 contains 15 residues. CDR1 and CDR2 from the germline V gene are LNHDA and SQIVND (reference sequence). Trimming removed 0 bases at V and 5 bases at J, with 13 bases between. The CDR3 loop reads CASSIDLGVVTEAFF. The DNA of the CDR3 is TGTGCCAGTAGTATAGATCTCGGAGTCGTAACTGAAGCTTTCTTT. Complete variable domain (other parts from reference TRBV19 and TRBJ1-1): DGGITQSPKYLFRKEGQNVTLSCEQNLNHDAMYWYRQDPGQGLRLIYYSQIVNDFQKGDIAEGYSVSREKKESFPLTVTSAQKNPTAFYLCASSIDLGVVTEAFFGQGTRLTVV.

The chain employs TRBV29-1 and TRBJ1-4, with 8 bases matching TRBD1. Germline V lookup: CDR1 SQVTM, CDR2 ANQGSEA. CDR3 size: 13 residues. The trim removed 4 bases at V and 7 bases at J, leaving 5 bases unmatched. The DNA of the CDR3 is TGCAGCGTTGTAGAGACAGGGGCTGAAAAACTGTTTTTT. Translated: CSVVETGAEKLFF. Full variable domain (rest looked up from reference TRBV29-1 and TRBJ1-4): SAVISQKPSRDICQRGTSLTIQCQVDSQVTMMFWYRQQPGQSLTLIATANQGSEATYESGFVIDKFPISRPNLTFSTLTVSNMSPEDSSIYLCSVVETGAEKLFFGSGTQLSVL.

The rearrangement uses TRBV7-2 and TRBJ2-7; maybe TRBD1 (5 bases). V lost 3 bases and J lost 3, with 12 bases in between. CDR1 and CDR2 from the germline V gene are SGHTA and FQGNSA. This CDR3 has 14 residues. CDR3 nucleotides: TGTGCCAGCAGCTTTAGCACAGGAAACTACGAGCAGTACTTC. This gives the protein CASSFSTGNYEQYF.

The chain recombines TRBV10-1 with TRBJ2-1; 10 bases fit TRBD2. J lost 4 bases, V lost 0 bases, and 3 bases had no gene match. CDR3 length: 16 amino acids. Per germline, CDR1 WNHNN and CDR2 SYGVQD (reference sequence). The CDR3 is CASSESSGGLYNEQFF. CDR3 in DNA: TGCGCCAGCAGTGAGTCTAGCGGGGGGCTTTACAATGAGCAGTTCTTC.

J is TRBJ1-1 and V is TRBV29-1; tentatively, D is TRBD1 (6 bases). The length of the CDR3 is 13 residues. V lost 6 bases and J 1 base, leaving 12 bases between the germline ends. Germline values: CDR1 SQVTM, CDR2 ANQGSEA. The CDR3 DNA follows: TGCAGCGTCTCATTAGGGGGGAACACTGAAGCTTTCTTT. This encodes CSVSLGGNTEAFF.

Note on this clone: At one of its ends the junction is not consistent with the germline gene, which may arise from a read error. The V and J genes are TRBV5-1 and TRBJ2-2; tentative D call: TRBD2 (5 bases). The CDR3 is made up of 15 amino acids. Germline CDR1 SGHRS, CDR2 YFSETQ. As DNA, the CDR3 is TGCGCCAGCAGCTTGGGAGGGTCGAACACCTGGGAGCTGTTTTTT. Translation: CASSLGGSNTWELFF.

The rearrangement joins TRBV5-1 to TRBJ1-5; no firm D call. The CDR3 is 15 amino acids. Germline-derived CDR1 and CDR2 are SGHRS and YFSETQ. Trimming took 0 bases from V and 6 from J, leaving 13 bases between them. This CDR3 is CASSLEGLFGQPQHF. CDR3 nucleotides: TGCGCCAGCAGCTTGGAAGGACTTTTCGGTCAGCCCCAGCATTTT.

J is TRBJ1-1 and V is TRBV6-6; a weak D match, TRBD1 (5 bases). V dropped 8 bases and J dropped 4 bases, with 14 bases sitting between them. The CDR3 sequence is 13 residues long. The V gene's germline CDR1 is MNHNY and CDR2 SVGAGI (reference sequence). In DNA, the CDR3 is TGTGCCAGCGGACACAACGAACTCACTGAAGCTTTCTTT. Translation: CASGHNELTEAFF.

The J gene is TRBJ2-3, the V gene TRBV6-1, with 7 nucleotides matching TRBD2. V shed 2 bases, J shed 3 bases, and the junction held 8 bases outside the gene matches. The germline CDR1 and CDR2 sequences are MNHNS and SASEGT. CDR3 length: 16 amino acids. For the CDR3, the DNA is TGTGCCAGCAGTGAATCCTCGGGGGGTGGGACAGATACGCAGTATTTT. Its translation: CASSESSGGGTDTQYF.

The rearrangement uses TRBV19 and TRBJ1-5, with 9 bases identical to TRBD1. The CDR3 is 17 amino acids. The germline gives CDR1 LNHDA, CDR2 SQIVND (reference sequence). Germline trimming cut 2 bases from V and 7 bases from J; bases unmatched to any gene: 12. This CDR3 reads CASSIIVGQGFLQPQHF. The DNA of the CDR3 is TGTGCCAGTAGTATAATAGTTGGACAGGGGTTTCTCCAGCCCCAGCATTTT.

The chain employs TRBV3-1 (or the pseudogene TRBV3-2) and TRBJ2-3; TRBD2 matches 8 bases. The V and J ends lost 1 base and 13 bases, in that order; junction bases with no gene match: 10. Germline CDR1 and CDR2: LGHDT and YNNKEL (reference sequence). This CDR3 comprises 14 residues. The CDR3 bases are TGTGCCAGCAGCCAAGCTAACGGGGGGGCGAGGGAGTATTTT. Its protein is CASSQANGGAREYF.

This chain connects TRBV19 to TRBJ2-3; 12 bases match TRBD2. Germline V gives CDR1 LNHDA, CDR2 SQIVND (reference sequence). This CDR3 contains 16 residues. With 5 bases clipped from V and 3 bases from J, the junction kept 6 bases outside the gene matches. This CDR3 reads CASSLLAGGPTDTQYF. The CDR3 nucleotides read TGTGCCAGTAGTCTTCTAGCGGGGGGGCCAACAGATACGCAGTATTTT.

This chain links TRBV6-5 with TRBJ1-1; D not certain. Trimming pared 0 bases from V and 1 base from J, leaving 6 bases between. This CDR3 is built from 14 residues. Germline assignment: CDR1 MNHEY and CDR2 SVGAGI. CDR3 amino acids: CASSYSGGNTEAFF. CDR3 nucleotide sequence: TGTGCCAGCAGTTACTCGGGAGGGAACACTGAAGCTTTCTTT.

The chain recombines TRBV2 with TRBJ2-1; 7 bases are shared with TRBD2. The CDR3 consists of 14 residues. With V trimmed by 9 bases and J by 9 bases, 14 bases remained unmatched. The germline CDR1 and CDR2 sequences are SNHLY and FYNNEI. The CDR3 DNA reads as TGTGCCAGTCAATCTACGGAGGGCGGGGGTGAGCAGTTCTTC. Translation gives CASQSTEGGGEQFF.

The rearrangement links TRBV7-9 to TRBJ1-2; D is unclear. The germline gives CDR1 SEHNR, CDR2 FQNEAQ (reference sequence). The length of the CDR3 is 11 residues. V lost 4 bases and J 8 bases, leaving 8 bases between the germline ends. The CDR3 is CASSSRGGYTF. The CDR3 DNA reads TGTGCCAGCAGCTCCCGAGGGGGCTACACCTTC.

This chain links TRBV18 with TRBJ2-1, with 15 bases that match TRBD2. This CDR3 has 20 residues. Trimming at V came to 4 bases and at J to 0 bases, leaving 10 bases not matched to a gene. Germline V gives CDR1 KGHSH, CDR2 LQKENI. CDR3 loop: CASSRPGLAGGGASYNEQFF. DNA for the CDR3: TGTGCCAGCTCACGCCCGGGACTAGCGGGAGGAGGGGCCTCCTACAATGAGCAGTTCTTC.